These T cell receptor beta chains were read from a single sample in a study of CD8 T cells in ankylosing spondylitis. One entry per CDR3 protein results from TCRdb running MiXCR on the 5' RACE reads. Among 250,000 to 350,000 distinct CDR3 sequences listed, about 20% were seen once. The sample was blood, either unsorted or a sorted T cell fraction (not recorded which). These receptors were obtained from a male donor with ankylosing spondylitis or in good health (not recorded which). Each CDR3 is given with its conserved first and last residue. The D gene is left open where the match is weak. Rows give clone size only sometimes, using once, few, many, or a class for an expanded clone.

TGCAGCGTTGACCCCGCGGGGGTTTTCCATGAGCAGTTCTTC	CSVDPAGVFHEQFF	TRBJ2-1	NA	TRBV29-1	14	TRBD2
TGCAGTGCTACACCGGGCCCCTACAATGAGCAGTTCTTC	CSATPGPYNEQFF	TRBJ2-1	NA	TRBV20-1	13	NA
TGTGCCATCAGAACCGGGACAGGGAGCTACAATGAGCAGTTCTTC	CAIRTGTGSYNEQFF	TRBJ2-1	many	TRBV10-3	15	TRBD1
TGCGCCAGCAGCTTGAGAGAGACTCAATCGCCTTATAATTCACCCCTCCACTTT	CASSLRETQSPYNSPLHF	TRBJ1-6	NA	TRBV5-1	18	NA
TGCAGCGTACAGGTGGGACAGTATAATTCACCCCTCCACTTT	CSVQVGQYNSPLHF	TRBJ1-6	few	TRBV29-1	14	TRBD1
TGCGCCAACAGCCAAGATGCGGGAGAATATACGCAGTATTTT	CANSQDAGEYTQYF	TRBJ2-3	NA	TRBV4-1	14	TRBD2
TGTGCCAGCAGCTTAGTCGGGGGGCAGAACACCGGGGAGCTGTTTTTT	CASSLVGGQNTGELFF	TRBJ2-2	NA	TRBV7-2	16	NA
TGTGCCACCGTCCGGGCGGGAGGCACAGATACGCAGTATTTT	CATVRAGGTDTQYF	TRBJ2-3	few	TRBV25-1	14	TRBD2
TGTGCCATCAGCCTAGCGCGCACAGATACGCAGTATTTT	CAISLARTDTQYF	TRBJ2-3	NA	TRBV10-3	13	NA
TGTGCCAGCAGTTTTTGGGGGATCGGAAACACCATATATTTT	CASSFWGIGNTIYF	TRBJ1-3	few	TRBV2	14	NA
TGTGCCAGTAGTATAGTACGAGAGCCCTCCTACAATGAGCAGTTCTTC	CASSIVREPSYNEQFF	TRBJ2-1	few	TRBV19	16	NA
TGCAGCGTTTTCCCCGGACTAGCCGGCTACAATGAGCAGTTCTTC	CSVFPGLAGYNEQFF	TRBJ2-1	few	TRBV29-1	15	TRBD2
TGTGCCAGCAGCCAACAAAGGACAGGGAGGAACACTGAAGCTTTCTTT	CASSQQRTGRNTEAFF	TRBJ1-1	NA	TRBV3-1	16	TRBD1
TGTGCCAGCAGCCAATTAACAGGGGTCAATCAGCCCCAGCATTTT	CASSQLTGVNQPQHF	TRBJ1-5	few	TRBV4-2	15	TRBD1
TGCGCCAGCAGCTGGACTAGCGTCACCGGGGAGCTGTTTTTT	CASSWTSVTGELFF	TRBJ2-2	many	TRBV5-1	14	TRBD2
TGTGCCAGCAGTGAAGTAGGCAGGGGCGTAACAGATACGCAGTATTTT	CASSEVGRGVTDTQYF	TRBJ2-3	NA	TRBV12-3/TRBV12-4	16	NA
TGTGCCAGCACTCCCGGGGCCTGGGGCTACACCTTC	CASTPGAWGYTF	TRBJ1-2	NA	TRBV28	12	NA